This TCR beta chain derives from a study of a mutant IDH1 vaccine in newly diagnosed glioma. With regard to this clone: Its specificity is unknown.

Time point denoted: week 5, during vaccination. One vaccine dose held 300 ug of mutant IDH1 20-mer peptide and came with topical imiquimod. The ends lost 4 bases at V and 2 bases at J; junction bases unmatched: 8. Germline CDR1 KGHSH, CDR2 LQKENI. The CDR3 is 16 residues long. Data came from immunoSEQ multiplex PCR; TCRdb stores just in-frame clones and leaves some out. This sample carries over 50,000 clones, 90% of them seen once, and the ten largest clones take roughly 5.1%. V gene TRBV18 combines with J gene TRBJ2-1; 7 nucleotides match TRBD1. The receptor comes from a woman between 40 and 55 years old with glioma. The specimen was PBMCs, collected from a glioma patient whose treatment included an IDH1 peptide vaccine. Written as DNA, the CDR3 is TGTGCCAGCTCACTCTACGGGACAGCGACCTACAATGAGCAGTTCTTC. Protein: CASSLYGTATYNEQFF.